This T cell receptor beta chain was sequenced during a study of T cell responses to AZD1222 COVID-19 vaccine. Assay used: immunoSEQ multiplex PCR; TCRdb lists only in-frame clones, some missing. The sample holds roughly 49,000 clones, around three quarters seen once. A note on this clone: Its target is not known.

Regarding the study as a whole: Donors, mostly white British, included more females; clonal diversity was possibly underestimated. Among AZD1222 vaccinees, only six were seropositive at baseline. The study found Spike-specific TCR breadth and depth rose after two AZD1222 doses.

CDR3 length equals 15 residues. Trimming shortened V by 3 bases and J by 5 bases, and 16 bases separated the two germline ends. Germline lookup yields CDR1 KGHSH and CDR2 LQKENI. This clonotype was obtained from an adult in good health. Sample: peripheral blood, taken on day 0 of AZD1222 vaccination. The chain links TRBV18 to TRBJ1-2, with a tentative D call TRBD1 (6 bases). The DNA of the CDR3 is TGTGCCAGCTCACCGGCGGCGGGGGCAGAGTATGGCTACACCTTC. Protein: CASSPAAGAEYGYTF.